This T cell receptor (beta chain) was sequenced during a study of human T cells and chemical hapten exposure. Overall study context: On 2 cm by 2 cm of upper inner arm skin, sensitization was performed with 2% DPC. The patients were mostly female; they had alopecia areata, totalis or universalis. Study observations and caveats: Once DPC sensitization occurred, TCRs above 1 in 1000 frequency showed no change.

The study used a library that attached unique molecular identifiers to individual cDNA molecules. TCRdb re-derived calls from the RACE reads in MiXCR, one entry per CDR3 protein. The table has some 84,000 distinct CDR3 sequences, 6.5% to 10% seen once; the top ten hold approximately 2.4%. The CDR3 totals 16 residues. Trimming stripped 4 bases from V and 5 bases from J, with 17 bases between. Germline CDR1 reads MNHEY; CDR2 reads SVGAGI. Time point: pre-sensitization, week 0. Regarding treatment: therapeutic diphenylcyclopropenone sensitization with weekly scalp DPC. This clonotype was counted only a few times. Its target is not known.

The TCR sequence derives from a man aged 35 to 55 with alopecia areata. Some clones in this sample may be carry-over from other donors' samples. Sequences were derived from whole blood, sampled in connection with sensitization to the hapten diphenylcyclopropenone (DPC). The chain joins TRBV6-5 to TRBJ2-2; perhaps TRBD1 as D (6 bases). The CDR3 protein is CASSSYGTRETGELFF. The CDR3 coding sequence is TGTGCCAGCAGTTCCTACGGGACACGGGAAACCGGGGAGCTGTTTTTT.